This entry lists 15 T cell receptor beta chains sequenced from one sample in a study of control samples from healthy donors and cancer patients. Clones were read by immunoSEQ multiplex PCR, and TCRdb kept only the in-frame ones, dropping some. The repertoire has about 49,000 clones, 86% of them found once; the top ten carry about 3%. The sequenced sample was PBMCs. These receptors came from a woman in her forties or fifties with lung cancer.

This chain connects TRBV24-1 to TRBJ1-2; 8 nucleotides line up with TRBD1. The CDR3 sequence is 14 residues long. V lost 4 bases to trimming and J lost 4 bases; unmatched junction nucleotides: 4. CDR1 KGHDR and CDR2 SFDVKD come from the germline V gene. The CDR3 nucleotides are TGTGCCACCAGTGAGCCCGGACAGGGCTATGGCTACACCTTC. Residues: CATSEPGQGYGYTF.

This chain connects TRBV18 to TRBJ1-1; no clear D gene. V was cut by 5 bases and J by 5 bases, with 15 bases left in between. Per the germline V gene, CDR1 is KGHSH and CDR2 is LQKENI. CDR3 length equals 14 residues. In DNA, the CDR3 is TGTGCCAGCTCAGCGGGCCCTGGTGGGACTGAAGCTTTCTTT. This translates into CASSAGPGGTEAFF.

J is TRBJ2-3 and V is TRBV5-5; D remains ambiguous. CDR1 SGHKS and CDR2 YYEKEE come from the germline V gene (reference sequence). The CDR3 contains 17 residues. Trimming removed 4 bases at V and 0 bases at J, with 18 bases between. This CDR3 is CASSAQAPGSSTDTQYF. CDR3 nucleotide sequence: TGTGCCAGCAGCGCTCAGGCTCCTGGTTCTAGCACAGATACGCAGTATTTT.

The chain uses TRBV6-2 or TRBV6-3 and TRBJ2-3; TRBD2 is a possible D gene (5 bases). CDR1 is MNHEY and CDR2 is SVGEGT in the germline V gene. The CDR3 sequence is 15 residues long. V gave up 2 bases and J gave up 4 bases, with 13 bases separating them. The CDR3 reads CASSYQIPRADTQYF. The CDR3 nucleotides read TGTGCCAGCAGTTACCAAATCCCGAGGGCAGATACGCAGTATTTT.

This clone was found a few times. This sequence joins TRBV7-2 and TRBJ2-7, with D maybe TRBD1 (6 bases). V was cut by 4 bases and J by 0 bases, with 22 bases left in between. This CDR3 has 18 residues. Germline CDR1 is SGHTA and CDR2 is FQGNSA. This chain's CDR3 is CASSSAPGQTRSSYEQYF. The DNA for the CDR3 is TGTGCCAGCAGCTCAGCCCCGGGACAAACAAGGAGCTCCTACGAGCAGTACTTC.

The chain has TRBV7-2 and TRBJ2-1, with D uncertain. Germline V gene data show CDR1 as SGHTA and CDR2 as FQGNSA. V was pared by 2 bases and J by 6 bases, with 17 bases between. The CDR3 runs to 16 residues. CDR3 sequence: CASSLQDGDFGNEQFF. For the CDR3, the DNA is TGTGCCAGCAGCTTACAAGACGGCGATTTTGGCAATGAGCAGTTCTTC.

The rearrangement links TRBV7-9 to TRBJ1-5; the match to TRBD1 covers 7 bases. V shed 5 bases and J 2 bases; nucleotides not matched to a gene: 6. Germline CDR1 SEHNR, CDR2 FQNEAQ (reference sequence). CDR3 length: 15 residues. CDR3 region: CASSRQGLGNQPQHF. CDR3 DNA sequence: TGTGCCAGCAGCCGACAGGGCTTGGGCAATCAGCCCCAGCATTTT.

The chain carries TRBV11-2 and TRBJ1-6; D may be TRBD1 (5 bases). CDR3 size: 14 residues. V shed 0 bases and J shed 9 bases, with 9 bases lying between them. Germline V CDR1 and CDR2: SGHAT, FQNNGV. CDR3 loop: CASSLEVGASPLHF. The CDR3 DNA reads as TGTGCCAGCAGCTTAGAGGTCGGGGCTTCACCCCTCCACTTT.

The V gene is TRBV6-6, the J gene TRBJ2-5; the match to TRBD2 covers 8 bases. The ends lost 0 bases at V and 4 bases at J; junction bases unmatched: 7. The CDR3 runs to 16 residues. Germline lookup yields CDR1 MNHNY and CDR2 SVGAGI (reference sequence). Here the CDR3 reads CASSYSLTGGRETQYF. CDR3 bases: TGTGCCAGCAGTTACTCGCTGACGGGGGGGCGAGAGACCCAGTACTTC.

The V call is TRBV19, the J call TRBJ1-1, with D perhaps TRBD1 (6 bases). CDR3 length equals 13 residues. The germline V gene has CDR1 LNHDA and CDR2 SQIVND (reference sequence). Trimming took off 10 bases at V and 0 bases at J, with 12 bases between the two ends. The CDR3 region is CATRTEMNTEAFF. The DNA of the CDR3 is TGTGCCACTCGGACAGAGATGAACACTGAAGCTTTCTTT.

The V gene is TRBV24-1, the J gene TRBJ2-1, with TRBD1 identical over 8 bases. The CDR3 totals 13 residues. From germline, CDR1 is KGHDR and CDR2 SFDVKD. V lost 10 bases and J lost 8; bases outside the gene matches: 9. CDR3 residues: CATTTGQGDEQFF. As DNA, the CDR3 is TGTGCCACGACCACTGGACAGGGCGATGAGCAGTTCTTC.

This clone came up once. The chain carries TRBV6-5 and TRBJ2-2; 8 nucleotides match TRBD2. Unmatched junction bases numbered 6, after V lost 7 bases and J lost 5 bases. This CDR3 is built from 14 residues. From germline, CDR1 is MNHEY and CDR2 SVGAGI. CDR3 coding DNA: TGTGCCAGCACTCGGGGGGGCTCGACCGGGGAGCTGTTTTTT. Translated: CASTRGGSTGELFF.

The V and J genes are TRBV10-3 and TRBJ1-4, with 9 nucleotides matching TRBD1. The CDR3 is made up of 15 amino acids. Trimming cost V 8 bases and J 3 bases; bases outside gene matches: 7. The germline CDR1 and CDR2 sequences are ENHRY and SYGVKD. The CDR3 reads CAIGTGKGANEKLFF. In nucleotides, the CDR3 is TGTGCCATCGGGACAGGGAAAGGGGCTAATGAAAAACTGTTTTTT.

This sequence joins TRBV7-2 and TRBJ1-5; 7 bases are shared with TRBD1. The V and J ends lost 1 base and 1 base, in that order; junction bases with no gene match: 4. This CDR3 region has 16 residues. Germline V gives CDR1 SGHTA, CDR2 FQGNSA. CDR3 protein: CASSLVGTESNQPQHF. The CDR3 DNA reads TGTGCCAGCAGCTTAGTGGGGACAGAGAGCAATCAGCCCCAGCATTTT.

The genes are TRBV7-2 and TRBJ2-1; D not certain. V was pared by 3 bases and J by 6 bases, with 9 bases between. Germline CDR1 is SGHTA and CDR2 is FQGNSA. The CDR3 sequence is 13 residues long. CDR3 bases: TGTGCCAGCAGCTTGGTAATCGGCAATGAGCAGTTCTTC. Encoded protein: CASSLVIGNEQFF.